This T cell receptor beta chain was identified in a study of response to subunit inactivated influenza vaccine. In TCRdb, the RT-PCR reads were re-called with MiXCR into one record per CDR3 protein. Of 610,000 or so distinct CDR3 sequences in the sample, less than 15% were seen once. Study observations and caveats: The authors suggested that few new T cells are recruited per seasonal influenza vaccination.

A note on this clonotype: Its antigen is undetermined.

Germline loops: CDR1 DFQATT, CDR2 SNEGSKA (reference sequence). V was pared by 2 bases and J by 2 bases, with 16 bases between. The CDR3 contains 15 residues. V is TRBV20-1 and J is TRBJ2-7; D possibly corresponds to TRBD1 (5 bases). This clonotype was sampled from a middle-aged man who received an inactivated influenza vaccine. The sample here was PBMCs from blood, taken 11 to 12 days after vaccination. DNA of the CDR3: TGCAGTGCTAGATCAGGGAACGTCGGTACCTACGAGCAGTACTTC. Translated, it gives CSARSGNVGTYEQYF.